Below are 2 T cell receptor beta chains sequenced from a single sample in a study of OX40 agonist ivuxolimab in advanced cancers. Here immunoSEQ multiplex PCR was the method, and the copy in TCRdb shows in-frame clones only, minus some. The table has around 100,000 clones, roughly 90% seen once; the top ten hold around 2.5%. This specimen consisted of CD4+ or CD8+ T cells sorted from blood, obtained in a trial of the OX40 agonist ivuxolimab. The receptor source for this set is an adult with an advanced solid tumor such as melanoma, head and neck, liver or kidney cancer.

The chain employs TRBV28 and TRBJ1-2; 9 positions agree with TRBD1. Germline trimming cut 5 bases from V and 3 bases from J; bases unmatched to any gene: 4. Germline-derived CDR1 and CDR2 are MDHEN and SYDVKM. The CDR3 runs to 14 residues. The CDR3 DNA sequence: TGTGCCAGCAGTACAGGGGGCGATCACTATGGCTACACCTTC. This encodes CASSTGGDHYGYTF.

The chain joins TRBV28 to TRBJ2-5; 8 bases are a match to TRBD1. The CDR3 runs 14 residues. Germline CDR1 reads MDHEN; CDR2 reads SYDVKM. V lost 3 bases to trimming and J lost 4 bases; unmatched junction nucleotides: 4. The CDR3 DNA is TGTGCCAGCAGTTTGTCAGGGGGCCTAGAGACCCAGTACTTC. It specifies CASSLSGGLETQYF.